This is a list of T cell receptor beta chains from one sample in a study of CD8 T cells in ankylosing spondylitis. TCRdb analysed the 5' RACE reads with MiXCR anew, one entry per CDR3 protein. The repertoire holds more than 650,000 distinct CDR3 sequences, with roughly 12% as singletons. Sequencing input: blood, either unsorted or a sorted T cell fraction (not recorded which). These TCRs come from a male donor with ankylosing spondylitis. Both conserved end residues are part of each CDR3.

V gene: TRBV24-1; J gene: TRBJ2-3; CDR3 protein: CATQSEGYTDTQYF
V gene: TRBV6-5; J gene: TRBJ2-2; CDR3 protein: CASSVPPGELFF
V gene: TRBV9; J gene: TRBJ2-5; CDR3 protein: CASSPGTGGLETQYF
V gene: TRBV7-9; J gene: TRBJ2-7; CDR3 protein: CASSLMGVGSYEQYF
V gene: TRBV7-2; J gene: TRBJ2-1; CDR3 protein: CASSLTSGTYNEQFF
V gene: TRBV10-3; J gene: TRBJ1-5; CDR3 protein: CAGRIDLNQPQHF
V gene: TRBV11-3; J gene: TRBJ2-4; CDR3 protein: CASSSRDRGLSGQNIQYF
V gene: TRBV7-6; J gene: TRBJ1-2; CDR3 protein: CASSLASAGGATYGYTF
V gene: TRBV10-3; J gene: TRBJ2-7; CDR3 protein: CAISETGPQYF
V gene: TRBV4-1; J gene: TRBJ2-1; CDR3 protein: CASSHREGVANEQFF
V gene: TRBV20-1; J gene: TRBJ2-1; CDR3 protein: CSAVTSGGPNEQFF
V gene: TRBV25-1; J gene: TRBJ1-4; CDR3 protein: CASSEYGTDEKLFF
V gene: TRBV5-1; J gene: TRBJ2-7; CDR3 protein: CASSVNRDEQYF
V gene: TRBV27; J gene: TRBJ2-1; CDR3 protein: CASSPNPLAGGFNEQFF
V gene: TRBV20-1; J gene: TRBJ1-1; CDR3 protein: CSARAPLGNTEAFF
V gene: TRBV6-2/TRBV6-3; J gene: TRBJ2-1; CDR3 protein: CAAGVSYNEQFF
V gene: TRBV18; J gene: TRBJ1-1; CDR3 protein: CASSIRQTGTVEAFF
V gene: TRBV7-2; J gene: TRBJ1-1; CDR3 protein: CASRWTVNTEAFF
V gene: TRBV6-1; J gene: TRBJ1-1; CDR3 protein: CASSSGLVGTEAFF
V gene: TRBV7-8; J gene: TRBJ2-1; CDR3 protein: CASSLREGVYDGNEQFF